This T cell receptor beta chain was documented in a study of molecular identifiers for immune sequencing clone quantification. Using its own MiXCR run on the PCR reads, TCRdb lists one record per CDR3 protein. In the table there are 400,000 to 600,000 distinct CDR3 sequences, 20% to 25% of which are singletons. Germline CDR1 reads SEHNR; CDR2 reads FQNEAQ (reference sequence). V lost 5 bases to trimming and J lost 1 base; unmatched junction nucleotides: 4. CDR3 length: 14 amino acids. This clonotype was detected ten times or more. Sequences were obtained from naive CD8+ T cells from blood, with Jurkat cell RNA spiked in. Subset described: FACS-sorted CD8+CD4-CCR7+CD45RA+ naive T cells. The V call is TRBV7-9, the J call TRBJ2-5; 7 bases agree with TRBD1. The TCR was taken from a human donor in good health. Some libraries in this study had Jurkat cell RNA spiked in. The CDR3 region has the DNA TGTGCCAGCAGCAACCGGGACAGCCAAGAGACCCAGTACTTC. Translated: CASSNRDSQETQYF.